These 22 T cell receptor beta chains were sequenced from one sample in a study of CXCR3-negative and CXCR3-positive naive CD8 T cells. Each TRB cDNA library was prepared by 5' RACE (with UMI labels). TCRdb re-called the 5' RACE reads and shows each CDR3 protein once, DNA omitted. With just under 90,000 distinct CDR3 sequences in the sample, the ten largest clones hold 0.8% to 0.85%. Findings of the study overall: TRB CDR3s of CXCR3-positive naive cells were more hydrophobic than those of CXCR3-negative naive cells.

Their target antigens are unknown. The sequencing input was naive CXCR3+ CD8+ T cells from blood. This sample's subset: CD45RO-CCR7+CD27+CD95- naive CD8+ T cells expressing CXCR3 (TNR3+). The receptors were gathered from a human donor in good health. Some clones in this sample may be carry-over from other donors' samples.

This sequence joins TRBV21-1 and TRBJ1-4. TRBV21-1 is marked as a pseudogene. This CDR3 has 12 amino acids. Here the CDR3 reads CARGSTNEKLFF.

The chain is built from TRBV11-2 and TRBJ2-7; TCRdb proposes TRBD2, but this gene call is untestable without DNA. CDR1 is SGHAT and CDR2 is FQNNGV in the germline V gene. CDR3 length: 14 residues. The CDR3 sequence: CASSWGTPTYEQYF.

The chain uses TRBV20-1 and TRBJ2-7. The length of the CDR3 is 12 residues. Germline V CDR1 and CDR2: DFQATT, SNEGSKA (reference sequence). The CDR3 here is CSARANSYEQYF.

This sequence joins TRBV6-5 and TRBJ1-2; absent DNA, TCRdb's TRBD1 call cannot be checked. The length of the CDR3 is 14 residues. Germline V CDR1 and CDR2: MNHEY, SVGAGI. This CDR3 is CASSYRQGNYGYTF.

The chain links TRBV20-1 to TRBJ2-7; the TCRdb D gene call, TRBD2, has no DNA to confirm it. CDR3 length equals 15 residues. CDR1 and CDR2 from the germline V gene are DFQATT and SNEGSKA (reference sequence). Here the CDR3 reads CSADPSGGAIGEQYF.

The J gene is TRBJ1-5, the V gene TRBV21-1; without DNA, the TCRdb call of TRBD1 cannot be checked. TRBV21-1 is an annotated pseudogene. The CDR3 extends over 17 amino acids. The CDR3 sequence: CASSRDRVDFGNQPQHF.

The chain recombines TRBV20-1 with TRBJ1-1. The CDR3 is made up of 12 amino acids. Germline CDR1 reads DFQATT; CDR2 reads SNEGSKA (reference sequence). The CDR3 spells CSARVSDTEAFF.

The chain couples TRBV3-1 to TRBJ2-7; TCRdb's assignment of TRBD1 cannot be checked, as there is no DNA. The CDR3 is 11 residues long. Germline V gives CDR1 LGHDT, CDR2 YNNKEL (reference sequence). This CDR3 reads CASSQGVEQYF.

The chain couples TRBV10-3 to TRBJ2-1; TCRdb outputs TRBD2, but without DNA this stays unchecked. The V gene's germline CDR1 is ENHRY and CDR2 SYGVKD. This CDR3 has 13 amino acids. CDR3 loop: CAISEPLEDSEFF.

The CDR3 protein is CSVDDRAGNTIYF. The rearrangement joins TRBV29-1 to TRBJ1-3. CDR1 is SQVTM, CDR2 ANQGSEA, per germline. The CDR3 extends over 13 amino acids.

The chain is built from TRBV19 and TRBJ2-7; TCRdb lists TRBD1, though no DNA is available to test this call. The CDR3 extends over 15 amino acids. Per the germline V gene, CDR1 is LNHDA and CDR2 is SQIVND (reference sequence). The chain's CDR3 is CASSFSTGGPYEQYF.

J is TRBJ1-5 and V is TRBV5-1; TCRdb selects TRBD1, and the lack of DNA leaves this call unchecked. From germline, CDR1 is SGHRS and CDR2 YFSETQ. CDR3 length: 14 residues. CDR3 sequence: CASSLGDGNQPQHF.

V and J are TRBV7-9 and TRBJ2-7. Per germline, CDR1 SEHNR and CDR2 FQNEAQ (reference sequence). The CDR3 has 13 amino acids. This CDR3 reads CASSLPASYEQYF. Complete variable domain (other parts from reference TRBV7-9 and TRBJ2-7): DTGVSQNPRHKITKRGQNVTFRCDPISEHNRLYWYRQTLGQGPEFLTYFQNEAQLEKSRLLSDRFSAERPKGSFSTLEIQRTEQGDSAMYLCASSLPASYEQYFGPGTRLTVT.

This chain's CDR3 is CASLFRQKPLTEAFF. The rearrangement joins TRBV30 to TRBJ1-1; TCRdb lists TRBD1, though no DNA is available to test this call. Germline V gene sequence: CDR1 GTSNPN, CDR2 SVGIG (reference sequence). The CDR3 runs to 15 residues.

This chain uses TRBV14 with TRBJ2-7; TCRdb names TRBD1, which stays unverified in the absence of DNA. This CDR3 spans 13 amino acids. Germline V gives CDR1 SGHDN, CDR2 FVKESK. CDR3 in amino acids: CASSPTWADEQYF.

This chain connects TRBV28 to TRBJ2-3; lacking DNA, the TRBD2 call made by TCRdb goes unchecked. There are 14 residues in the CDR3. From germline, CDR1 is MDHEN and CDR2 SYDVKM. The CDR3 is CASGGEDSTDTQYF.

This rearrangement joins TRBV4-3 to TRBJ1-1; the TRBD1 assignment by TCRdb is unverifiable without DNA. CDR1 and CDR2 from the germline V gene are LGHNA and YSLEER. This CDR3 is 16 amino acids long. This chain's CDR3 is CASSQDLEGQDTEAFF.

The chain has TRBV4-1 and TRBJ2-7. The CDR3 consists of 13 residues. The germline CDR1 and CDR2 sequences are MGHRA and YSYEKL. The CDR3 reads CASSPSDPYEQYF.

The V and J genes are TRBV27 and TRBJ1-4. This CDR3 is built from 15 residues. The germline gives CDR1 MNHEY, CDR2 SMNVEV (reference sequence). The CDR3 loop reads CASSRRGPTNEKLFF.

This chain links TRBV4-3 with TRBJ1-5. This CDR3 has 14 amino acids. Germline V lookup: CDR1 LGHNA, CDR2 YSLEER. Here the CDR3 reads CASSQEVDNQHQHF.

The J gene is TRBJ2-1, the V gene TRBV29-1. Germline assignment: CDR1 SQVTM and CDR2 ANQGSEA. This CDR3 contains 13 residues. The CDR3 reads CSAETSSYNEQFF.

V and J are TRBV12-3 or TRBV12-4 and TRBJ2-1; TCRdb names TRBD1, which stays unverified in the absence of DNA. The CDR3 spans 14 residues. This CDR3 reads CASSFGVGGNEQFF.